This T cell receptor (beta chain) was captured by sequencing in a study of blood T cell repertoires in COVID-19. Study-wide background: COVID-19 samples collected from the United States, Italy and Spain covered acute and convalescent phases. Nucleic acid was either cDNA or gDNA, and it came from T cells, B-cell-depleted T cells, or PBMCs.

This clone occurred once. Participant reports of clinical history set cohort assignment. Per the original methods: Scientists estimated how many nucleated cells there were by amplifying reference gene primers. Here immunoSEQ multiplex PCR was the method, and the copy in TCRdb shows in-frame clones only, minus some. The V and J calls and clone size are taken from that table; D and trimming were inferred from the DNA. The sample has hundreds of thousands of clones, around 91% seen once. Sequenced sample: PBMCs or T cells enriched from blood (not recorded which). The receptor was isolated from a woman between 18 and 29 years old with acute COVID-19.

CDR3: CASSLSLQFTEAFF. The CDR3 DNA is TGTGCCAGCAGTTTATCCCTGCAGTTCACTGAAGCTTTCTTT. The genes are TRBV27 and TRBJ1-1; D is unclear. The CDR3 has 14 residues. Germline loops: CDR1 MNHEY, CDR2 SMNVEV (reference sequence). Trimming cost V 0 bases and J 4 bases, with 9 bases left between them.